Each of the 14 T cell receptor beta chains below was sequenced from the same sample in a study of T cell changes during pregnancy in multiple sclerosis. Sequencing used immunoSEQ multiplex PCR; TCRdb keeps in-frame clones, though not all of them. Here the sample spans 25,000 to 40,000 clones, about 87% being singletons. The material was CD8+ T cells from peripheral blood mononuclear cells, obtained before pregnancy. Receptors were obtained from a female donor with multiple sclerosis, enrolled in a pregnancy study.

The chain combines TRBV2 with TRBJ1-2; 10 positions agree with TRBD1. Germline V gives CDR1 SNHLY, CDR2 FYNNEI. CDR3 length: 17 amino acids. V was clipped by 8 bases and J by 5 bases; unmatched bases: 17. CDR3 DNA: TGTGCCAGCGGGAGCCTCCAGCAGAAGGACAGGGGGTATGGCTACACCTTC. This gives the protein CASGSLQQKDRGYGYTF. The whole variable domain, remainder taken from reference TRBV2 and TRBJ1-2, is EPEVTQTPSHQVTQMGQEVILRCVPISNHLYFYWYRQILGQKVEFLVSFYNNEISEKSEIFDDQFSVERPDGSNFTLKIRSTKLEDSAMYFCASGSLQQKDRGYGYTFGSGTRLTVV.

This clone came up once. J is TRBJ2-3 and V is TRBV9, with 9 bases lining up with TRBD1. Germline CDR1 reads SGDLS; CDR2 reads YYNGEE. The CDR3 consists of 14 residues. With 5 bases clipped from V and 3 bases from J, the junction kept 4 bases outside the gene matches. In DNA, the CDR3 is TGTGCCAGCAGTGAAGGGACAGGGACAGATACGCAGTATTTT. This encodes CASSEGTGTDTQYF.

The chain combines TRBV19 with TRBJ2-7, with TRBD1 matching 8 bases. V shed 9 bases and J 2 bases; nucleotides not matched to a gene: 6. The germline V gene has CDR1 LNHDA and CDR2 SQIVND (reference sequence). This CDR3 is built from 13 residues. The CDR3 protein is CASRGQATYEQYF. The DNA of the CDR3 is TGTGCCAGCAGGGGACAGGCGACCTACGAGCAGTACTTC.

The rearrangement uses TRBV19 and TRBJ1-1, with 7 bases matching TRBD1. V was pared by 5 bases and J by 7 bases, with 13 bases of the junction left unmatched. The CDR3 runs 15 residues. Per the germline V gene, CDR1 is LNHDA and CDR2 is SQIVND (reference sequence). CDR3 DNA: TGTGCCAGTAGTCCCGACAGGGTTATATCGAGTGAAGCTTTCTTT. It encodes CASSPDRVISSEAFF.

V and J are TRBV27 and TRBJ2-7; no definite D call. The germline CDR1 and CDR2 sequences are MNHEY and SMNVEV (reference sequence). The CDR3 loop spans 13 amino acids. The V end was cut by 0 bases, the J end by 6 bases, with 9 bases between. For the CDR3, the DNA is TGTGCCAGCAGTTTATCGGAGATATCCGAGCAGTACTTC. Its protein is CASSLSEISEQYF.

The V and J genes are TRBV5-1 and TRBJ2-1; perhaps TRBD1 as D (5 bases). V gave up 0 bases and J gave up 2 bases, with 9 bases separating them. The length of the CDR3 is 15 residues. CDR1 and CDR2 from the germline V gene are SGHRS and YFSETQ. CDR3 sequence (DNA): TGCGCCAGCAGCTTGGGGCAGGGCCCCTACAATGAGCAGTTCTTC. Encoded protein: CASSLGQGPYNEQFF. Filled out from reference TRBV5-1 and TRBJ2-1, the complete variable domain reads KAGVTQTPRYLIKTRGQQVTLSCSPISGHRSVSWYQQTPGQGLQFLFEYFSETQRNKGNFPGRFSGRQFSNSRSEMNVSTLELGDSALYLCASSLGQGPYNEQFFGPGTRLTVL.

This clone came up once. This rearrangement joins TRBV11-1 to TRBJ2-7; no firm D call. Germline lookup yields CDR1 SGHAT and CDR2 FQDESV (reference sequence). Trimming took 3 bases from V and 6 from J, leaving 6 bases between them. The CDR3 extends over 11 amino acids. This CDR3 reads CASSFGSEQYF. The CDR3 region has the DNA TGTGCCAGCAGCTTCGGTTCCGAGCAGTACTTC.

The CDR3 region is CSGGTGYNEQFF. The CDR3 nucleotides read TGCAGCGGCGGGACGGGCTACAATGAGCAGTTCTTC. The rearrangement joins TRBV29-1 to TRBJ2-1; D might be TRBD2 (6 bases). The CDR3 runs to 12 residues. Germline V gene lookup returns CDR1 SQVTM and CDR2 ANQGSEA. V was trimmed by 7 bases and J by 3 bases, leaving 10 bases between them.

The V call is TRBV18, the J call TRBJ2-5; tentative D call: TRBD2 (5 bases). The CDR3 runs 14 residues. Germline V CDR1 and CDR2: KGHSH, LQKENI. The V end was cut by 3 bases, the J end by 4 bases, with 12 bases between. CDR3 bases: TGTGCCAGCTCACCCGCCACTAGGGCAGAGACCCAGTACTTC. As protein: CASSPATRAETQYF.

The chain links TRBV6-4 to TRBJ2-6; 12 bases are a match to TRBD2. Germline trimming cut 2 bases from V and 2 bases from J; bases unmatched to any gene: 4. Germline CDR1 and CDR2: MRHNA and SNTAGT. This CDR3 spans 18 amino acids. In DNA, the CDR3 is TGTGCCAGCAGTGACGGGCTAGCGGGGGGGCCTGGGGCCAACGTCCTGACTTTC. Its protein product is CASSDGLAGGPGANVLTF.

The V gene is TRBV19, the J gene TRBJ1-2; no reliable D call. The CDR3 is made up of 15 amino acids. Trimming stripped 7 bases from V and 2 bases from J, with 17 bases between. Germline CDR1 is LNHDA and CDR2 is SQIVND (reference sequence). CDR3 protein: CASISVRGRNYGYTF. CDR3 nucleotides: TGTGCCAGTATATCGGTCCGTGGTCGAAACTATGGCTACACCTTC.

The table lists this clone with a count of one. J is TRBJ2-1 and V is TRBV9; a possible D gene is TRBD2 (5 bases). V lost 4 bases and J 0 bases, leaving 11 bases between the germline ends. Germline assignment: CDR1 SGDLS and CDR2 YYNGEE. This CDR3 spans 15 amino acids. The CDR3 spells CASSPSGSSYNEQFF. The CDR3 DNA reads TGTGCCAGCAGCCCAAGCGGAAGCTCCTACAATGAGCAGTTCTTC.

The genes are TRBV9 and TRBJ2-2, with 9 bases lining up with TRBD1. The CDR3 sequence is 15 residues long. V shed 3 bases and J 5 bases; nucleotides not matched to a gene: 5. CDR1 is SGDLS and CDR2 is YYNGEE in the germline V gene. This CDR3 reads CASSEETGGTGELFF. The CDR3 DNA reads as TGTGCCAGCAGCGAAGAGACAGGGGGGACCGGGGAGCTGTTTTTT.

The rearrangement uses TRBV29-1 and TRBJ2-2; 9 positions agree with TRBD2. This CDR3 comprises 15 residues. Germline loops: CDR1 SQVTM, CDR2 ANQGSEA. V trimming: 2 bases; J trimming: 5 bases; junction bases outside the gene matches: 6. As DNA, the CDR3 is TGCAGCGTTGAAAGCGGCGGGAGGGGGACCGGGGAGCTGTTTTTT. Its translation: CSVESGGRGTGELFF.